These 8 T cell receptor beta chains came from one sample sequenced in a study of T and B cells in COVID-19 patients. From blood, roughly 240-550 ng of genomic DNA served as TRB template. TRB rearrangements were amplified by multiplex PCR with BIOMED2 TRB-A/B primers. TCRdb re-derived calls from the multiplex PCR reads in MiXCR, one entry per CDR3 protein. The sample yields over 6,000 distinct CDR3 sequences, 25% to 40% seen once. The sample comprised blood. The receptors shown here come from a human donor with active COVID-19.

The chain couples TRBV7-2 to TRBJ2-1; 11 bases are a match to TRBD2. The J segment lost 5 bases and the V segment lost 5 bases, leaving 8 bases of the junction unmatched. This CDR3 has 16 residues. Germline-derived CDR1 and CDR2 are SGHTA and FQGNSA. Here the CDR3 DNA reads TGTGCCAGCAGCGAACAGGGACTAGCGGCTAACAATGAGCAGTTCTTC. It yields the protein CASSEQGLAANNEQFF.

The gene calls are TRBV29-1 and TRBJ1-1; D remains ambiguous. The CDR3 has 18 residues. V shed 7 bases and J shed 5 bases, with 32 bases lying between them. CDR1 and CDR2 from the germline V gene are SQVTM and ANQGSEA. In DNA, the CDR3 is TGCAGCGCATTAGCGGGAGTTGGCCACATCGGCCGGAGGACTGAAGCTTTCTTT. It specifies CSALAGVGHIGRRTEAFF.

This chain links TRBV13 with TRBJ2-3; 7 nucleotides align to TRBD2. Germline assignment: CDR1 PRHDT and CDR2 FYEKMQ (reference sequence). The V gene end was trimmed by 2 bases and the J gene end by 4 bases; junction bases not matched to a gene: 6. This CDR3 region has 15 residues. In DNA, the CDR3 is TGTGCCAGCAGCTTACTTGGCGGGAGCTCAGATACGCAGTATTTT. Its translation: CASSLLGGSSDTQYF.

This rearrangement joins TRBV11-1 to TRBJ1-2; TRBD1 is a possible D gene (5 bases). Germline lookup yields CDR1 SGHAT and CDR2 FQDESV (reference sequence). V was cut by 2 bases and J by 6 bases, with 10 bases left in between. This CDR3 has 13 amino acids. CDR3 amino acids: CASSLSTVHGYTF. DNA of the CDR3: TGTGCCAGCAGCTTATCGACAGTACATGGCTACACCTTC.

This clonotype was seen only a few times. This chain uses TRBV19 with TRBJ2-5; TRBD1 aligns across 7 bases. After removal of 1 base from V and 6 bases from J, the junction contained 5 bases not matched to a gene. The CDR3 runs 14 residues. The germline V gene has CDR1 LNHDA and CDR2 SQIVND (reference sequence). CDR3 protein: CASSIGGQTKTQYF. The CDR3 DNA is TGTGCCAGTAGTATAGGGGGACAGACGAAGACCCAGTACTTC.

The V and J genes are TRBV5-6 and TRBJ1-1; D uncertain. Germline lookup yields CDR1 SGHDT and CDR2 YYEEEE. The CDR3 spans 14 residues. The V and J ends lost 7 bases and 0 bases respectively, with 13 bases between them. The CDR3 DNA follows: TGTGCCAGCTTCCCCATTTCCATGAACACTGAAGCTTTCTTT. Translated, it gives CASFPISMNTEAFF.

In its sample, this clonotype ranks as medium-sized. CDR3 DNA: TGTGCCAGCACCTTGGCACGACAAGGCGGGGAGCTGTTTTTT. Translated, it gives CASTLARQGGELFF. The chain uses TRBV11-1 and TRBJ2-2; the D is unclear. V was clipped by 7 bases and J by 7 bases, with 16 bases between them. The CDR3 totals 14 residues. Per the germline V gene, CDR1 is SGHAT and CDR2 is FQDESV (reference sequence).

This clonotype is judged medium-sized (0.01 to 0.1%). This sequence joins TRBV5-6 and TRBJ1-6, with TRBD1 matching 9 bases. The junction had 9 bases not matched to a gene; V was cut back by 4 bases and J by 10 bases. The germline V gene encodes CDR1 SGHDT and CDR2 YYEEEE. This CDR3 has 15 residues. CDR3 loop: CASSTLTGGGSPLHF. CDR3 DNA sequence: TGTGCCAGCAGCACCTTGACAGGGGGTGGCTCACCCCTCCACTTT.